This TCR beta chain was recovered during a study of T-cell reconstitution after alpha-beta-depleted transplantation in children. CDR1 and CDR2 from the germline V gene are DFQATT and SNEGSKA (reference sequence). The V gene end was trimmed by 6 bases and the J gene end by 3 bases; junction bases not matched to a gene: 13. The CDR3 consists of 15 residues. This sample's TCRbeta library carried unique molecular identifier barcodes. TCRdb fed the PCR reads into MiXCR, producing one record per CDR3 protein. The table shows a few hundred thousand distinct CDR3 sequences, with 9.9% occurring only once. The chain carries TRBV20-1 and TRBJ2-5; 7 bases are a match to TRBD1. The input for sequencing was PBMCs from the stem cell graft donor, taken from the stem cell graft. The sequence derives from a human donor who donated a stem cell graft to a child with SCID. In DNA, the CDR3 is TGCAGTGCAACAACAGGACAGGACCTAGAAGAGACCCAGTACTTC. Translation gives CSATTGQDLEETQYF.